Each of the 12 T cell receptor beta chains below was sequenced from the same sample in a study of cytomegalovirus exposure and HLA in healthy donors. It was with 60 Vbeta and 13 Jbeta primers that the PCR ran. Generated by immunoSEQ multiplex PCR, the TCRdb table keeps only in-frame clones and is missing some. The sample holds around 80,000 clones, 78% seen once. Sample: PBMCs. The receptors here all came from a man between 35 and 55 years old in good health and CMV-seronegative.

This clone has just a few counts. This chain links TRBV10-3 with TRBJ1-2, with 10 bases fitting TRBD1. CDR1 is ENHRY and CDR2 is SYGVKD in the germline V gene. The CDR3 is made up of 16 amino acids. V shed 10 bases and J 2 bases; nucleotides not matched to a gene: 13. DNA for the CDR3: TGTGCCACGGGAAAAGGGACAGGGGAAAAAAACTATGGCTACACCTTC. Translated, it gives CATGKGTGEKNYGYTF.

The J gene is TRBJ1-2, the V gene TRBV16; unclear D gene. This CDR3 region has 14 residues. V was cut by 1 base and J by 2 bases, with 8 bases left in between. Germline V gene lookup returns CDR1 KGHSY and CDR2 FQNENV. CDR3 protein: CASSQFLQNYGYTF. Written as DNA, the CDR3 is TGTGCCAGCAGCCAATTTCTACAGAACTATGGCTACACCTTC.

By sample share, this clone is medium-sized. The rearrangement links TRBV25-1 to TRBJ1-2; tentatively, D is TRBD1 (5 bases). The CDR3 covers 15 residues. Germline lookup yields CDR1 MGHDK and CDR2 SYGVNS. The germline V and J ends were trimmed by 3 bases and 2 bases, with 13 bases remaining between them. CDR3 residues: CASSEEGWENYGYTF. The DNA for the CDR3 is TGTGCCAGCAGTGAGGAGGGGTGGGAGAACTATGGCTACACCTTC.

V usage is TRBV19 and J usage is TRBJ1-4; 10 positions match TRBD1. There are 15 residues in the CDR3. CDR1 and CDR2 from the germline V gene are LNHDA and SQIVND (reference sequence). V shed 6 bases and J 2 bases; nucleotides not matched to a gene: 3. CDR3 region: CASSWTGGTNEKLFF. The CDR3 DNA sequence: TGTGCCAGTAGCTGGACAGGGGGGACTAATGAAAAACTGTTTTTT.

The chain has TRBV28 and TRBJ2-7; 10 positions agree with TRBD2. CDR1 is MDHEN and CDR2 is SYDVKM in the germline V gene. V shed 7 bases and J 5 bases; nucleotides not matched to a gene: 8. The CDR3 is made up of 14 amino acids. As DNA, the CDR3 is TGTGCCAGCACCTGGGGAGCGGGAGGGAACGAGCAGTACTTC. Its protein is CASTWGAGGNEQYF.

V is TRBV7-8 and J is TRBJ1-1; D is unclear. V was pared by 0 bases and J by 5 bases, with 7 bases between. Germline CDR1 and CDR2: SGHVS and FQNEAQ. The CDR3 length is 13 residues. The DNA for the CDR3 is TGTGCCAGCAGCTTAGCGCGGGGAACTGAAGCTTTCTTT. It yields the protein CASSLARGTEAFF.

The rearrangement joins TRBV29-1 to TRBJ2-1; 11 nucleotides match TRBD2. The germline V gene has CDR1 SQVTM and CDR2 ANQGSEA. Trimming took 6 bases from V and 2 from J; bases not matched to a gene: 9. This CDR3 contains 16 residues. The chain's CDR3 is CSVLTSGSDAYNEQFF. The CDR3 nucleotides read TGCAGCGTGCTCACTAGCGGGAGCGATGCCTACAATGAGCAGTTCTTC.

This chain uses TRBV19 with TRBJ2-7, with TRBD2 matching 10 bases. V shed 1 base, J shed 3 bases, and the junction held 6 bases outside the gene matches. From germline, CDR1 is LNHDA and CDR2 SQIVND (reference sequence). The CDR3 length is 16 residues. CDR3 residues: CASSIVSGLAYYEQYF. Here the CDR3 DNA reads TGTGCCAGTAGTATAGTCTCGGGACTAGCGTACTACGAGCAGTACTTC. The variable domain in full, with the rest retrieved from reference TRBV19 and TRBJ2-7, is DGGITQSPKYLFRKEGQNVTLSCEQNLNHDAMYWYRQDPGQGLRLIYYSQIVNDFQKGDIAEGYSVSREKKESFPLTVTSAQKNPTAFYLCASSIVSGLAYYEQYFGPGTRLTVT.

The chain employs TRBV19 and TRBJ1-2, with D possibly being TRBD1 (6 bases). CDR1 and CDR2 (germline): LNHDA, SQIVND (reference sequence). V dropped 3 bases and J dropped 0 bases, with 14 bases sitting between them. The CDR3 length is 16 residues. CDR3 loop: CASSIGGAKSNYGYTF. Here the CDR3 DNA reads TGTGCCAGTAGTATCGGGGGGGCCAAGTCTAACTATGGCTACACCTTC.

This clone was detected only a few times. Other DNA sequences in the sample encode the same CDR3. The chain combines TRBV5-1 with TRBJ1-1; TRBD1 is a possible D gene (5 bases). Trimming shortened V by 1 base and J by 1 base, and 5 bases separated the two germline ends. This CDR3 comprises 13 residues. Per germline, CDR1 SGHRS and CDR2 YFSETQ. The CDR3 spells CASSLRGNTEAFF. The CDR3 bases are TGCGCCAGCAGCTTGAGGGGGAACACTGAAGCTTTCTTT.

The chain couples TRBV5-4 to TRBJ2-3, with a tentative D call TRBD1 (7 bases). Germline-derived CDR1 and CDR2 are SGHNT and YYREEE (reference sequence). V was trimmed by 3 bases and J by 6 bases, leaving 20 bases between them. The CDR3 is 16 residues long. This CDR3 reads CASSSGGGAGPDTQYF. CDR3 in DNA: TGTGCCAGCAGCTCAGGAGGGGGCGCGGGCCCCGATACGCAGTATTTT.

A word on this clone: The same CDR3 can be traced to other DNA sequences in this sample. The chain has TRBV6-6 and TRBJ1-5; no definite D call. Trimming removed 0 bases from V and 4 bases from J, with 7 bases in between. This CDR3 spans 14 amino acids. Germline V gene data show CDR1 as MNHNY and CDR2 as SVGAGI (reference sequence). The CDR3 DNA reads TGTGCCAGCAGTTACTCGGAGGGTAATCAGCCCCAGCATTTT. It yields the protein CASSYSEGNQPQHF.